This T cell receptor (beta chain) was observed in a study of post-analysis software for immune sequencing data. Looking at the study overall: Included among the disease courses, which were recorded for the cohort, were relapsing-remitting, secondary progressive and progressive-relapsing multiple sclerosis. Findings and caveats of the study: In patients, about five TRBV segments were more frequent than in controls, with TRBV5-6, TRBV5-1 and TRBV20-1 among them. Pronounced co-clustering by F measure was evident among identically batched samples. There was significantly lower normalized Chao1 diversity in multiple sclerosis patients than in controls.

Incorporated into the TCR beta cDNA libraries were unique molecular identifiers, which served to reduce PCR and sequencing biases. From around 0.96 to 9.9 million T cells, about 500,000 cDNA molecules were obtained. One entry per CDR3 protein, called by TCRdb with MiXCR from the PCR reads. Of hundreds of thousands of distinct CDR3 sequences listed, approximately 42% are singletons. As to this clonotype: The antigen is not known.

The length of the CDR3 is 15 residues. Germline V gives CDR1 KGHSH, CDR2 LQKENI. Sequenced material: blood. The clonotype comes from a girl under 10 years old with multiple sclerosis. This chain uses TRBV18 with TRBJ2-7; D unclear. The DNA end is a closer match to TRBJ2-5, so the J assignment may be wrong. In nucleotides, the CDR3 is TGTGCCAGCTCACCCGAGTCGGCAACCCGAGAGACCCAGTACTTC. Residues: CASSPESATRETQYF.